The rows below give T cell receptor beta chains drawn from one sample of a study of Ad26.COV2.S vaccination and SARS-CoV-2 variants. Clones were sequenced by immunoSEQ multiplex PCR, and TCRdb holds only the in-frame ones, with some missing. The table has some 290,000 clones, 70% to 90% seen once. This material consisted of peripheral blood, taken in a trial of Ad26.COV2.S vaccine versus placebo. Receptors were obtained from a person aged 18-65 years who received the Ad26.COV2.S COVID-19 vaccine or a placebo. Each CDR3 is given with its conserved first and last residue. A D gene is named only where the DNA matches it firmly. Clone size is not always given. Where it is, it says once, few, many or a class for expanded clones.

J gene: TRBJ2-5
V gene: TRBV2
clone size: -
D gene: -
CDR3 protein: CASREYLTAGKETQYF
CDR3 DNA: TGTGCCAGCAGGGAATACTTGACGGCCGGCAAAGAGACCCAGTACTTC

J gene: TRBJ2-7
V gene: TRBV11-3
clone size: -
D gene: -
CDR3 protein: CASSPIGRGFYEQYF
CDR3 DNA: TGTGCCAGCAGTCCGATAGGGCGGGGATTCTACGAGCAGTACTTC

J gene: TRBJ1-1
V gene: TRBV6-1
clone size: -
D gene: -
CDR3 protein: CASSEFVGAMDTEAFF
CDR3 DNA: TGTGCCAGCAGTGAATTTGTAGGGGCGATGGACACTGAAGCTTTCTTT

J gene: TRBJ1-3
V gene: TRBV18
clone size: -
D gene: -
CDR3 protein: CASSPPTRGAGNTIYF
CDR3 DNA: TGTGCCAGCTCACCACCGACAAGGGGAGCTGGAAACACCATATATTTT

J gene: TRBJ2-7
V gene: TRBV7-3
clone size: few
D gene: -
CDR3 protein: CASSLTGTSYEQYF
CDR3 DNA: TGTGCCAGCAGCTTAACAGGAACTTCCTACGAGCAGTACTTC

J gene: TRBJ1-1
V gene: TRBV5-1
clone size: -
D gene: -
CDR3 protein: CASSLEGRVNTEAFF
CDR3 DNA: TGCGCCAGCAGCTTGGAGGGCAGAGTGAACACTGAAGCTTTCTTT

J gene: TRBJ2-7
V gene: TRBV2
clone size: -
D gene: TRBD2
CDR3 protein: CASSALPAGQAKQYF
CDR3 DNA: TGTGCCAGCAGTGCTCTTCCAGCGGGGCAGGCAAAGCAGTACTTC

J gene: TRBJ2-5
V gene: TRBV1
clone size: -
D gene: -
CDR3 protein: CTSSQSYREGPQETQYF
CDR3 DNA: TGCACCAGCAGCCAATCCTACCGAGAGGGGCCGCAAGAGACCCAGTACTTC

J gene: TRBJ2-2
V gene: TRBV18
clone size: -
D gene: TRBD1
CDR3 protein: CASSPPRGQGHGELFF
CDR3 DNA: TGTGCCAGCTCACCACCACGGGGACAGGGCCACGGGGAGCTGTTTTTT

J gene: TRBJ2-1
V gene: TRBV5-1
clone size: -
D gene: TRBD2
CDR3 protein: CASSLGLAGPTGEQFF
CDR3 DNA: TGCGCCAGCAGCCTGGGGCTAGCGGGCCCCACAGGTGAGCAGTTCTTC

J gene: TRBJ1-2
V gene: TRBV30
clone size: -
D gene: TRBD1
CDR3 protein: CAWRQTGVFYGYTF
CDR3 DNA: TGTGCCTGGAGGCAGACAGGGGTATTCTATGGCTACACCTTC

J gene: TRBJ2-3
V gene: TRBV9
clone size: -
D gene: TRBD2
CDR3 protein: CASSVSPGGTSGSTDTQYF
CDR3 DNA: TGTGCCAGCAGCGTATCCCCTGGCGGGACTAGCGGAAGCACAGATACGCAGTATTTT

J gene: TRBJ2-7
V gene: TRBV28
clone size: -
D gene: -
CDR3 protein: CASSFTGLLSYEQYF
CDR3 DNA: TGTGCCAGCAGTTTCACGGGTCTCCTCTCGTACGAGCAGTACTTC

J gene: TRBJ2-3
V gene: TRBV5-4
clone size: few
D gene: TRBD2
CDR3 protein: CASKGLAGAGTQYF
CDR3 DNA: TGTGCCAGCAAAGGACTAGCGGGGGCCGGTACGCAGTATTTT

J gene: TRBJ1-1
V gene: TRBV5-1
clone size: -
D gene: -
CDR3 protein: CASSLDGVGRGEAFF
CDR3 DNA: TGCGCCAGCAGCTTGGATGGGGTAGGTCGGGGAGAAGCTTTCTTT

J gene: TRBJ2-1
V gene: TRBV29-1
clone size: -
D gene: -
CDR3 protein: CSVRTASPYYNEQFF
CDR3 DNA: TGCAGCGTCCGGACAGCCAGCCCCTACTACAATGAGCAGTTCTTC

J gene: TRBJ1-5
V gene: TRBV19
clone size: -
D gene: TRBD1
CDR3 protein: CASSRDSSLSNQPQHF
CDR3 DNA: TGTGCCAGTAGCCGGGACAGTTCGCTGAGCAATCAGCCCCAGCATTTT

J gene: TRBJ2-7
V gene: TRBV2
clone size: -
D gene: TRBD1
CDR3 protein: CASSLGQGGSEQYF
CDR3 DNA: TGTGCCAGCAGTTTAGGACAGGGCGGCTCCGAGCAGTACTTC

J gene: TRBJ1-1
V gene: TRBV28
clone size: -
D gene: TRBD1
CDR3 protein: CASSLWGTGRLNTEAFF
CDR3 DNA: TGTGCCAGCAGTTTATGGGGGACAGGGAGGTTGAACACTGAAGCTTTCTTT

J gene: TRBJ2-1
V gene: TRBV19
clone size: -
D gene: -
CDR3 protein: CASSIALSSYNEQFF
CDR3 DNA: TGTGCCAGTAGTATAGCTTTGAGTTCCTACAATGAGCAGTTCTTC

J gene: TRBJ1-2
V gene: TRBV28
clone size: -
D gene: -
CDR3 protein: CASSSADSPLRGYTF
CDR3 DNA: TGTGCCAGCAGTTCAGCAGACAGCCCCCTAAGGGGCTACACCTTC

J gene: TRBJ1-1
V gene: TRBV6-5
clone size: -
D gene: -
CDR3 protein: CASMPTGNTEAFF
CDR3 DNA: TGTGCCAGCATGCCGACAGGGAACACTGAAGCTTTCTTT

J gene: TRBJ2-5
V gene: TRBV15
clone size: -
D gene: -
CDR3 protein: CATSRDEFRAGDETQYF
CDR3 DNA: TGTGCCACCAGCAGAGATGAATTTAGGGCAGGGGACGAGACCCAGTACTTC

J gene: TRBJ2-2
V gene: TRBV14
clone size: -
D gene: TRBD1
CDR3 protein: CASSFQEGAGNTGELFF
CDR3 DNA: TGTGCCAGCAGCTTCCAAGAGGGGGCAGGGAACACCGGGGAGCTGTTTTTT

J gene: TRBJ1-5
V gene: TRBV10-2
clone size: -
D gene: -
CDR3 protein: CASSEVSASNQPQHF
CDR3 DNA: TGCGCCAGCAGTGAGGTTTCAGCTAGCAATCAGCCCCAGCATTTT

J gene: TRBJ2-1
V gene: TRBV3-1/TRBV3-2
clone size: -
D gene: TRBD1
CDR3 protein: CASSLRHSTGGNNEQFF
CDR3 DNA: TGTGCCAGCAGCCTAAGACACTCGACAGGGGGGAACAATGAGCAGTTCTTC

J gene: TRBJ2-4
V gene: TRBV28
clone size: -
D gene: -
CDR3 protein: CASSSTLGGDIQYF
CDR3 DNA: TGTGCCAGCAGCAGTACCCTCGGAGGGGACATTCAGTACTTC

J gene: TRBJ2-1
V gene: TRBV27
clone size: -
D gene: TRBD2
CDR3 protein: CASTDLAGSSYNEQFF
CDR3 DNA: TGTGCCAGCACCGACCTAGCGGGGAGCTCCTACAATGAGCAGTTCTTC

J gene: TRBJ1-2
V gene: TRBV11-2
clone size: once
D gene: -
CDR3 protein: CASSSLQGRLNGYTF
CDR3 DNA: TGTGCCAGCAGCTCGCTACAGGGCCGACTGAATGGCTACACCTTC

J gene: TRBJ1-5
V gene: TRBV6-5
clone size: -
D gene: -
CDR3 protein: CASSYQQGAGQPQHF
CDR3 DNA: TGTGCCAGCAGTTACCAACAGGGTGCCGGTCAGCCCCAGCATTTT

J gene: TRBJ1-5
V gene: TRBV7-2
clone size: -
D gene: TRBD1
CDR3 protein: CASSLSSNRGVDF
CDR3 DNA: TGTGCCAGCAGCTTATCCAGCAACAGGGGAGTAGATTTT

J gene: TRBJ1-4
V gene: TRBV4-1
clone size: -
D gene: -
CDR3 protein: CASSHNEKLFF
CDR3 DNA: TGCGCCAGCAGCCATAATGAAAAACTGTTTTTT

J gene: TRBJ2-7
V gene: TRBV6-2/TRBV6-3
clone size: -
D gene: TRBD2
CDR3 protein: CASSYRGSGGSYEQYF
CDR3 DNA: TGTGCCAGCAGTTACCGTGGTAGCGGGGGGTCCTACGAGCAGTACTTC

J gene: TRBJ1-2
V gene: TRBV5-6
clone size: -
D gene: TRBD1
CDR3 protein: CASSRDRLYGYTF
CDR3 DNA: TGTGCCAGCAGCCGGGACAGATTATATGGCTACACCTTC

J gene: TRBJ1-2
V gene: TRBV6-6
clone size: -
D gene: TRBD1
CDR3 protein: CATHSGTGFGYTF
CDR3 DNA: TGTGCCACTCACTCCGGGACAGGGTTTGGCTACACCTTC

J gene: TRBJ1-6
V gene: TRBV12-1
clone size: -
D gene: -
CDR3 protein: CASSWGPNRGNNRGSGNNSPLHF
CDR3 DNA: TGTGCCAGCAGCTGGGGACCCAACAGGGGTAATAATAGGGGTTCAGGAAATAATTCACCCCTCCACTTT

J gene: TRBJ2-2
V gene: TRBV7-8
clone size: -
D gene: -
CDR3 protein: CASSSSRGGNTGELFF
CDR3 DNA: TGTGCCAGCAGCTCTAGTAGGGGGGGGAACACCGGGGAGCTGTTTTTT

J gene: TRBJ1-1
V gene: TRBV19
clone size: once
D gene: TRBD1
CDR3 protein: CASSTDRGNTEAFF
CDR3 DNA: TGTGCCAGTAGTACGGACAGGGGGAACACTGAAGCTTTCTTT

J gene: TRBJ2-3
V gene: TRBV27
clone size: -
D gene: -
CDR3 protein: CASSRRGDTQYF
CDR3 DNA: TGTGCCAGCAGCCGAAGGGGGGATACGCAGTATTTT

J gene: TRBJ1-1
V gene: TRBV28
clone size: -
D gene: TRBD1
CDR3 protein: CASSPGTGDTEAFF
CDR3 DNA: TGTGCCAGCAGTCCGGGGACAGGGGACACTGAAGCTTTCTTT

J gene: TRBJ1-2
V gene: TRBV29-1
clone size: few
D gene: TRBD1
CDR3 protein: CSAGTGIGYTF
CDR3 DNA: TGCAGCGCCGGGACAGGTATTGGCTACACCTTC

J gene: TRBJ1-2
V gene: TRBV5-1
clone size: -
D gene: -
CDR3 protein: CASSLDLSHYGYTF
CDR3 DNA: TGCGCCAGCAGCTTGGATTTAAGCCACTATGGCTACACCTTC

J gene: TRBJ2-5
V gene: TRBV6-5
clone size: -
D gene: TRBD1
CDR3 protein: CASMLRTGGRKTQYF
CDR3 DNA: TGTGCCAGCATGCTTCGGACAGGGGGCAGGAAGACCCAGTACTTC

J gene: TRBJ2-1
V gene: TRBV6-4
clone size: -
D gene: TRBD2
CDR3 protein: CASSSSGRSYNEQFF
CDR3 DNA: TGTGCCAGCAGCTCTAGCGGGCGCTCCTACAATGAGCAGTTCTTC

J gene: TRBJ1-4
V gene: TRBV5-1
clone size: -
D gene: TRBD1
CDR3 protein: CASSRRQGNEKLFF
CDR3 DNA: TGCGCCAGCAGCAGACGACAGGGGAATGAAAAACTGTTTTTT

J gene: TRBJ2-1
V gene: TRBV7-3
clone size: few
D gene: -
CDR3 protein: CASSLTLTDNEQFF
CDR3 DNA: TGTGCCAGCAGCCTCACCTTGACCGACAATGAGCAGTTCTTC

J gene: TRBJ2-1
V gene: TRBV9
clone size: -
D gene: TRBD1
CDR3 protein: CASSVWTGLYNEQFF
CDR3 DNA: TGTGCCAGCAGCGTTTGGACAGGGCTCTACAATGAGCAGTTCTTC

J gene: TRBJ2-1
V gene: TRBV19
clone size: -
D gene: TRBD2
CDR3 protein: CASSRGTSGGYNEQFF
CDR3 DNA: TGTGCCAGTAGCAGAGGGACTAGCGGGGGGTACAATGAGCAGTTCTTC

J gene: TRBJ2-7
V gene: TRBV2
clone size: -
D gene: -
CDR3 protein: CASRDDLYEQYF
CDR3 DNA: TGTGCCAGCAGGGACGACCTATACGAGCAGTACTTC

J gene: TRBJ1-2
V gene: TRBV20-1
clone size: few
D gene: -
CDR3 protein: CSASTQGQAF
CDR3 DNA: TGCAGTGCTTCAACGCAGGGTCAGGCTTTC

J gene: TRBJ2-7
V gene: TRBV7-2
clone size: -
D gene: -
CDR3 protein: CASSLKRSPYEQYF
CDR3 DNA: TGTGCCAGCAGCTTAAAGCGGTCACCCTACGAGCAGTACTTC

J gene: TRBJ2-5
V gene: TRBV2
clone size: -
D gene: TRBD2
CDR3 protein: CASDLNSGGGETQYF
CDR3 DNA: TGTGCCAGCGATCTTAACTCCGGGGGGGGAGAGACCCAGTACTTC

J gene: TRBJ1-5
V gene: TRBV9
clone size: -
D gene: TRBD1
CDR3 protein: CASSEGTVPNQPQHF
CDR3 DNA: TGTGCCAGCAGCGAGGGGACAGTTCCAAATCAGCCCCAGCATTTT

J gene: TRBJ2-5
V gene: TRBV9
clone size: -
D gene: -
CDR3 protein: CASSEWDNQETQYF
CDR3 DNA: TGTGCCAGCAGCGAGTGGGACAACCAAGAGACCCAGTACTTC